This T cell receptor (beta chain) was identified in a study of naive and memory T cell subsets (dated by TCRdb to 2017 to 2019). Study-level background: Sorted naive and memory T cell subsets from peripheral blood were analyzed in the study using a UMI-based, open-source pipeline for TCR alpha and beta sequencing. The results of the functional CMV T cell responses matched the IgG serology results in every case. RNA was DNase-treated and reverse transcribed with TCR constant-region primers, mostly using SuperScript III.

Separate amplification of TCR alpha and beta chain libraries was performed from the second PCR step onward. CMV status of each donor was established by measuring IFNgamma production from CD4+ T cells after fresh PBMCs were stimulated overnight with CMV viral lysate. Using Miltenyi beads, CD4 T cells were first positively selected, and CD8 T cells were then positively selected from the CD4-negative fraction. After staining for CD3, CD4, CD8, CD45RA, CD27 and a live/dead dye, cells were sorted on a BD Aria II into four subsets based on CD45RA and CD27. A few healthy volunteers provided blood, and each donor's sample was split into CD4 and CD8 T cells and then further divided into four differentiation subsets. Around 130 ml of peripheral blood was drawn per donor, and PBMC were isolated by Ficoll-Paque PLUS density-gradient centrifugation. The sorted cells were lysed in RLT buffer, after which RNA was extracted using a Qiagen RNeasy kit and kept at -80 degrees C.

This clonotype turned up a few times. Its antigen is unknown. There are no base qualities to consult, and no much larger clone falls within one base. On the study overall, not on this receptor specifically: Each clonotype was defined as a single alpha or beta chain sequence rather than as a paired alpha/beta receptor. Once error correction was done, more than 85% of naive TCR sequences showed up just once, which made the naive abundance distributions much steeper than those of the memory subsets. The repertoire findings for the naive and memory subsets could not be validated, as no ground truth was available. In both CD4 and CD8 cells, the Gini index increased while Shannon and inverse Simpson diversity decreased from naive through CM, EM and EMRA. A few larger clonotypes were present in naive repertoires, particularly the CD8 repertoires, and these clonotypes were possibly memory cells re-expressing CD45RA. The abundance of TCRs followed a power law with an exponent that differed between naive and memory subsets yet stayed consistent across the three individuals. RNA-based TCR counts may be influenced by expression changes linked to T cell activation and differentiation.

Cut back by 1 base and 4 bases, the V and J ends lie 8 bases apart. Counted from cysteine to phenylalanine, this CDR3 has 14 amino acids. The kept DNA is CDR3 alone, 42 bases in frame from the first base. The germline V gene specifies SGHAT as CDR1 and FQNNGV as CDR2. Library preparation used UMI-ligation and nested PCR. The beta constant-region primer was an equimolar mix of two oligonucleotides covering both TRBC1 and TRBC2. A single-stranded oligonucleotide carrying the SP2 primer and a 12-nucleotide UMI was ligated to the 3' end of the cDNA by T4 RNA ligase 1. Four rounds of PCR were used to amplify ligated cDNA, with nested alpha and beta constant-region primers being used together with the SP2 primer. The ligation reaction was incubated at 16°C for roughly 18-24 hours. PCR2 was typically run as a SYBR Green qPCR and stopped at a predetermined threshold to prevent over-amplification. Every purification after the first one was done using Agencourt AMPure XP magnetic beads. Library quantification was done by Qubit, followed by a TapeStation check on which the main peak was expected at around 650 bp. Pooled libraries were sequenced on an Illumina MiSeq using v2 2x251 paired-end kits, and typically roughly 1-2.1 million reads were obtained per sample. Each sample's library went into the pool at approximately 4 nM, and about 4.5-7.5% PhiX was added to help with cluster recognition. The published analysis was carried out like this. FASTQ reads processed by Demultiplexor were assigned V and J genes by Decombinator through tag matching that tolerated a single base-pair mismatch. Collapsinator used UMIs to correct both sequencing errors and frequency errors arising from PCR heterogeneity. TCRs were translated and CDR3s were extracted from the conserved cysteine to the FGXG phenylalanine by CDR3Translator, with non-productive sequences being flagged. Gini, Shannon entropy and inverse Simpson indices were computed after subsampling the repertoires to the same number of UMI-defined TCRs. Power-law fits to clonotype abundance distributions were performed by maximum likelihood within the linear range. On one naive CD8 sample, the pipeline and MIGEC gave similar UMI counts, unique TCR numbers and clonal distributions. In one analysis, naive TCRs also found in any memory subset of the same donor were removed from the naive repertoire. The repertoires were searched for about 7,300 CMV-associated CDR3 sequences that had been compiled from VDJdb and a published dataset. The raw public data were reprocessed by TCRdb itself: fastp quality trimming at Q25, MiXCR clonotype calling, in-frame beta chains only. One record per CDR3 amino acid sequence lists the most common genes and DNA. In this record, the V and J calls reflect TCRdb's handling and not the investigators' own analysis. The sample has around 160,000 distinct CDR3 sequences on record, over 15% of them singletons. About 0.15% of the sample is in the top ten clones.

The chain couples TRBV11-2 to TRBJ2-1; there is no confident call for the D gene. The sequenced sample was naive CD4+ T cells from blood. The cell subset or site label for this specimen denotes: naive T cells, CD45RA high CD27+. The source is a human donor in good health. The CDR3 sequence is CASSLGLNYNEQFF. The bases are TGTGCCAGCAGCTTAGGCCTCAATTACAATGAGCAGTTCTTC.